Below, one TCR beta chain is given with its context. No antigen is known for it. After removal of 1 base from V and 7 bases from J, the junction contained 4 bases not matched to a gene. This CDR3 contains 14 residues. Per germline, CDR1 SGHRS and CDR2 YFSETQ. The data derive from a study of cytomegalovirus exposure and HLA in healthy donors. Findings of the study overall: Cytomegalovirus-associated status was assigned to about 180 TCR beta chains. There were several of the most significant clusters that appeared linked to common viral pathogens in a later analysis.

The PCR contained 60 Vbeta and 13 Jbeta primers. The data were produced by immunoSEQ multiplex PCR, yet TCRdb's version contains in-frame clones alone and is incomplete. The sample shows 140,000 to 150,000 clones, 70% to 85% of them seen only once. Sample: PBMCs. This rearrangement joins TRBV5-1 to TRBJ2-1; 8 bases are shared with TRBD2. The clonotype was recovered from a male donor in good health and CMV-seronegative. For the CDR3, the DNA is TGCGCCAGCAGCTTGTACGGGAGGGATAATGAGCAGTTCTTC. This codes for CASSLYGRDNEQFF. Looking up the rest from reference TRBV5-1 and TRBJ2-1 gives the full variable domain: KAGVTQTPRYLIKTRGQQVTLSCSPISGHRSVSWYQQTPGQGLQFLFEYFSETQRNKGNFPGRFSGRQFSNSRSEMNVSTLELGDSALYLCASSLYGRDNEQFFGPGTRLTVL.